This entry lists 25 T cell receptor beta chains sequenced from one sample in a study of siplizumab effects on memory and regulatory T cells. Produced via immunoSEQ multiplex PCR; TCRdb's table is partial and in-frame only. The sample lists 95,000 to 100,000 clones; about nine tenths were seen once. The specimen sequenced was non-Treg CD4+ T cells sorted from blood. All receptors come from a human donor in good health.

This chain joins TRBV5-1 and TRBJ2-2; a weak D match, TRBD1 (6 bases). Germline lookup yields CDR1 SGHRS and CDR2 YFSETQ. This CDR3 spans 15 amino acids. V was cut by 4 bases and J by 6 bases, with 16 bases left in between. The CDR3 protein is CASSARGGSPGELFF. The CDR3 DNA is TGCGCCAGCAGCGCCCGAGGGGGTAGCCCCGGGGAGCTGTTTTTT.

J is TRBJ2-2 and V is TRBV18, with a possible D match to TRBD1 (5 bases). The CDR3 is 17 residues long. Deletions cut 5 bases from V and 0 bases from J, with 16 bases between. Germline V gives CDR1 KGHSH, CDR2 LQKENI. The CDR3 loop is CASSSILQGANTGELFF. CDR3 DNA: TGTGCCAGCTCATCCATCTTGCAGGGCGCGAACACCGGGGAGCTGTTTTTT.

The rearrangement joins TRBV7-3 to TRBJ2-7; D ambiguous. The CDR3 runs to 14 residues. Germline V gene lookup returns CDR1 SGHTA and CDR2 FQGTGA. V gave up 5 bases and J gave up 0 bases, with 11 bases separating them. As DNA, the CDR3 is TGTGCCAGCAGCCCCTCAGCCAGCTCCTACGAGCAGTACTTC. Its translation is CASSPSASSYEQYF.

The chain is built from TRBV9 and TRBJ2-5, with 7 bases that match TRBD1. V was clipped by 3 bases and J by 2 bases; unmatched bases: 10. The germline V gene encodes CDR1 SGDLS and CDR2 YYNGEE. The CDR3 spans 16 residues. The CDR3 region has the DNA TGTGCCAGCAGCGCAACACAGGGGCCCCCACAAGAGACCCAGTACTTC. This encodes CASSATQGPPQETQYF.

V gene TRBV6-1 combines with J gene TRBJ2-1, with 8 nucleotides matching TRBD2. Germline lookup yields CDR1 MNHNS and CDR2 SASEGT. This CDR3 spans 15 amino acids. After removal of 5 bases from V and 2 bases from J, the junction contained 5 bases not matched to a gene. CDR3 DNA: TGTGCCAGCAGTCTCACTAGCGGAGCCTACAATGAGCAGTTCTTC. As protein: CASSLTSGAYNEQFF.

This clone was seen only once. The CDR3 is CASQGQGALGNQPQHF. CDR3 coding DNA: TGTGCCAGCCAAGGACAGGGGGCACTGGGCAATCAGCCCCAGCATTTT. This chain connects TRBV19 to TRBJ1-5; TRBD1 matches at 11 bases. This CDR3 has 16 residues. Germline assignment: CDR1 LNHDA and CDR2 SQIVND (reference sequence). The V gene end was trimmed by 9 bases and the J gene end by 2 bases; junction bases not matched to a gene: 9. Complete variable domain (other parts from reference TRBV19 and TRBJ1-5): DGGITQSPKYLFRKEGQNVTLSCEQNLNHDAMYWYRQDPGQGLRLIYYSQIVNDFQKGDIAEGYSVSREKKESFPLTVTSAQKNPTAFYLCASQGQGALGNQPQHFGDGTRLSIL.

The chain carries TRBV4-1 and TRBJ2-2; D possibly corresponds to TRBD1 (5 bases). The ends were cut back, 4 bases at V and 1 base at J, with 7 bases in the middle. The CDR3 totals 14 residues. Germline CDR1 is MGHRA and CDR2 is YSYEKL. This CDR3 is CASSLQENTGELFF. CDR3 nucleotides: TGCGCCAGCAGCCTACAGGAGAACACCGGGGAGCTGTTTTTT.

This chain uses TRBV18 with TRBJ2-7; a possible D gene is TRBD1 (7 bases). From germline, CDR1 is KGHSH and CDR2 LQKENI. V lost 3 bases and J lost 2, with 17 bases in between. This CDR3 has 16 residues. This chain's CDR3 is CASSPPSRGVTYEQYF. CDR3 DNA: TGTGCCAGCTCACCCCCAAGCAGGGGGGTTACCTACGAGCAGTACTTC.

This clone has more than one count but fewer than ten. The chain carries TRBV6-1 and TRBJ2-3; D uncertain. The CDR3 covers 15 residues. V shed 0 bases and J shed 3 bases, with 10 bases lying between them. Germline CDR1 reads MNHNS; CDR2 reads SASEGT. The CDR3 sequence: CASSEAGVKTDTQYF. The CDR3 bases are TGTGCCAGCAGTGAAGCGGGCGTGAAGACAGATACGCAGTATTTT.

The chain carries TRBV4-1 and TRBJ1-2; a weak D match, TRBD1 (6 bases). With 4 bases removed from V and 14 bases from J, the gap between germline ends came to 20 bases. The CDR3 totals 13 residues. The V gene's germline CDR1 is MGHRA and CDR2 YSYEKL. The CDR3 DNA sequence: TGCGCCAGCAGCCCTCAATTGGACAGTAAGAAGACCTTC. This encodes CASSPQLDSKKTF.

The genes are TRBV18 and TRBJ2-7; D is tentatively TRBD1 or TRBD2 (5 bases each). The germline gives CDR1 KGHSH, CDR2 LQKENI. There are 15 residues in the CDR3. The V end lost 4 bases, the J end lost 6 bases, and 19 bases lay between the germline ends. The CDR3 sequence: CASSLPRGRETEQYF. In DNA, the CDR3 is TGTGCCAGCTCACTTCCTCGCGGCAGGGAGACCGAGCAGTACTTC.

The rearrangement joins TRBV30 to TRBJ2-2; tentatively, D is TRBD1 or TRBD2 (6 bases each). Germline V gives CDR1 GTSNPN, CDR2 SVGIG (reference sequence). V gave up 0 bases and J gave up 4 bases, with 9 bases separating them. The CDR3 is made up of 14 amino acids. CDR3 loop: CAWSVGGITGELFF. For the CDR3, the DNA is TGTGCCTGGAGTGTAGGGGGGATCACCGGGGAGCTGTTTTTT.

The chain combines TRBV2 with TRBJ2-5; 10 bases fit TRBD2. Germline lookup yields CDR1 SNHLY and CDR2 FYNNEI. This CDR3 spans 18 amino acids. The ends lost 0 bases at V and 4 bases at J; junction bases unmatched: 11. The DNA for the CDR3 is TGTGCCAGCAGTGAAGCGAGTACAGCGGGAGGGCTTGGAGAGACCCAGTACTTC. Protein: CASSEASTAGGLGETQYF. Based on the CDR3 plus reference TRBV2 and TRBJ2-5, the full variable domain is EPEVTQTPSHQVTQMGQEVILRCVPISNHLYFYWYRQILGQKVEFLVSFYNNEISEKSEIFDDQFSVERPDGSNFTLKIRSTKLEDSAMYFCASSEASTAGGLGETQYFGPGTRLLVL.

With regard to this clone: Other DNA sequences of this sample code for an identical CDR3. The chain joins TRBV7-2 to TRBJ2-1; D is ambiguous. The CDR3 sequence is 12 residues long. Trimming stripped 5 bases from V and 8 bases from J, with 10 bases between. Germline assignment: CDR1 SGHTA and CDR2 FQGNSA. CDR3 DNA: TGTGCCAGCAGCCTCTTGCGCGATGAGCAGTTCTTC. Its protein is CASSLLRDEQFF.

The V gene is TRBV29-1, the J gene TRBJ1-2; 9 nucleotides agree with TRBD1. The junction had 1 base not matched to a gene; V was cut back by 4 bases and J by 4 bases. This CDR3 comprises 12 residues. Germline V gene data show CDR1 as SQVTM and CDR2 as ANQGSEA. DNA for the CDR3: TGCAGCGTTGTGGGACAGGGCTATGGCTACACCTTC. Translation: CSVVGQGYGYTF.

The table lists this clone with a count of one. The CDR3 spells CASSPGQDFYGYTF. In DNA, the CDR3 is TGCGCCAGCAGCCCGGGACAGGACTTCTATGGCTACACCTTC. This rearrangement joins TRBV5-1 to TRBJ1-2, with 8 bases lining up with TRBD1. Germline lookup yields CDR1 SGHRS and CDR2 YFSETQ. The CDR3 is 14 residues long. The junction had 6 bases not matched to a gene; V was cut back by 4 bases and J by 4 bases.

The CDR3 loop is CAWNREARSGNTIYF. The CDR3 DNA sequence: TGTGCCTGGAACAGGGAGGCTCGCTCTGGAAACACCATATATTTT. The chain uses TRBV30 and TRBJ1-3; perhaps TRBD1 as D (6 bases). Germline V gene lookup returns CDR1 GTSNPN and CDR2 SVGIG (reference sequence). V was shortened by 4 bases and J by 0 bases, with 13 bases between the two germline ends. This CDR3 is 15 amino acids long.

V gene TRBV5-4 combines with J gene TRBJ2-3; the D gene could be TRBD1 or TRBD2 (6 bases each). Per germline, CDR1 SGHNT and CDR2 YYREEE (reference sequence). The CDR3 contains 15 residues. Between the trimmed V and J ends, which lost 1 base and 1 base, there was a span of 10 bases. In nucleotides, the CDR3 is TGTGCCAGCAGCTTGTTGAGGGGGGGCACAGATACGCAGTATTTT. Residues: CASSLLRGGTDTQYF. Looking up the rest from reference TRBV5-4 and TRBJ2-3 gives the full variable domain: ETGVTQSPTHLIKTRGQQVTLRCSSQSGHNTVSWYQQALGQGPQFIFQYYREEENGRGNFPPRFSGLQFPNYSSELNVNALELDDSALYLCASSLLRGGTDTQYFGPGTRLTVL.

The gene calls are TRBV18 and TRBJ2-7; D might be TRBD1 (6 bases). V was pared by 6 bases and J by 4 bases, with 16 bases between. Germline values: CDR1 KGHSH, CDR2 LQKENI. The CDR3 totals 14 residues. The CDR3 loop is CASSDRNREYEQYF. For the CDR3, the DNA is TGTGCCAGCTCCGACCGCAACAGGGAGTACGAGCAGTACTTC.

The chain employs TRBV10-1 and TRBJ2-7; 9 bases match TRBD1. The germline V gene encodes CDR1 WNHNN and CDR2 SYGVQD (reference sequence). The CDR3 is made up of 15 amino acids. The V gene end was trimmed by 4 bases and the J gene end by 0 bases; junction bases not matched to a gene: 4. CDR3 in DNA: TGCGCCAGCAGTGCCGGGACAGGGTCCTCCTACGAGCAGTACTTC. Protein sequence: CASSAGTGSSYEQYF.

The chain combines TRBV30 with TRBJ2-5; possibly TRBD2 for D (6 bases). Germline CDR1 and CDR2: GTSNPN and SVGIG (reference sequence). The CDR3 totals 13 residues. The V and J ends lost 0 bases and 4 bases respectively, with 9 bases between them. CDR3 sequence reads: CAWSVIGGETQYF. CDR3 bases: TGTGCCTGGAGTGTAATCGGGGGAGAGACCCAGTACTTC.

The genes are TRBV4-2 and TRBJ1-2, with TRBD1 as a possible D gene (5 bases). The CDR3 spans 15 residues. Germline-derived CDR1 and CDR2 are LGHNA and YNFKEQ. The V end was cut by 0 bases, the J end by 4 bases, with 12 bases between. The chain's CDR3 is CASSQDRQNLYGYTF. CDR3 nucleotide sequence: TGTGCCAGCAGCCAAGATCGACAGAACCTCTATGGCTACACCTTC.

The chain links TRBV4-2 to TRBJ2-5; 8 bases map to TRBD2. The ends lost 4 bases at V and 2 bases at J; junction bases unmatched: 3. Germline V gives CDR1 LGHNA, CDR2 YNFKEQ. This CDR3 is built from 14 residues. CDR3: CASSPGGQQETQYF. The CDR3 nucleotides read TGTGCCAGCAGCCCGGGGGGGCAGCAAGAGACCCAGTACTTC.

CDR3 nucleotides: TGTGCCAGCAGTGTTACGGCGGGGGCCTACGAGCAGTACTTC. Its protein product is CASSVTAGAYEQYF. The chain carries TRBV2 and TRBJ2-7, with 7 bases identical to TRBD2. CDR1 SNHLY and CDR2 FYNNEI come from the germline V gene. The CDR3 extends over 14 amino acids. Trimming at V came to 4 bases and at J to 2 bases, leaving 5 bases not matched to a gene. Variable domain in full (rest from reference TRBV2 and TRBJ2-7): EPEVTQTPSHQVTQMGQEVILRCVPISNHLYFYWYRQILGQKVEFLVSFYNNEISEKSEIFDDQFSVERPDGSNFTLKIRSTKLEDSAMYFCASSVTAGAYEQYFGPGTRLTVT.

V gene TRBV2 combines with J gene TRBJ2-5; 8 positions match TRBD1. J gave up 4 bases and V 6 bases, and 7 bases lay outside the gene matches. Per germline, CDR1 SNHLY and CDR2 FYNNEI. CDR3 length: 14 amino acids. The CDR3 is CASSLDRVGETQYF. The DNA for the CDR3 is TGTGCCAGCAGCCTGGACAGGGTCGGAGAGACCCAGTACTTC.